The 29 T cell receptor beta chains below were found in one sample sequenced in a study of control samples from healthy donors and cancer patients. Clones were read by immunoSEQ multiplex PCR, and TCRdb kept only the in-frame ones, dropping some. Of tens of thousands of clones listed, about 89% are singletons. Material: blood. The receptors originated from a man aged 45-60 years in good health.

The chain employs TRBV3-1 (or the pseudogene TRBV3-2) and TRBJ2-2; tentatively, D is TRBD1 (6 bases). Trimming took off 1 base at V and 4 bases at J, with 13 bases between the two ends. The germline gives CDR1 LGHDT, CDR2 YNNKEL (reference sequence). The CDR3 spans 16 residues. CDR3 residues: CASSQALGRGTGELFF. The CDR3 nucleotides read TGTGCCAGCAGCCAAGCGCTGGGCAGGGGCACCGGGGAGCTGTTTTTT.

The chain joins TRBV5-1 to TRBJ1-1; no definite D call. The V and J ends lost 7 bases and 1 base respectively, with 11 bases between them. CDR1 and CDR2 from the germline V gene are SGHRS and YFSETQ. CDR3 length: 13 residues. CDR3 protein: CASALPGNTEAFF. For the CDR3, the DNA is TGCGCCAGCGCCCTTCCGGGGAACACTGAAGCTTTCTTT. Full variable domain (remainder filled in from reference TRBV5-1 and TRBJ1-1): KAGVTQTPRYLIKTRGQQVTLSCSPISGHRSVSWYQQTPGQGLQFLFEYFSETQRNKGNFPGRFSGRQFSNSRSEMNVSTLELGDSALYLCASALPGNTEAFFGQGTRLTVV.

The rearrangement links TRBV30 to TRBJ1-5; D remains unclear. Per germline, CDR1 GTSNPN and CDR2 SVGIG (reference sequence). The CDR3 loop spans 15 amino acids. V was shortened by 3 bases and J by 4 bases, with 16 bases between the two germline ends. Here the CDR3 reads CAWSSSGTRNQPQHF. The CDR3 coding sequence is TGTGCCTGGAGCTCCTCGGGAACGCGTAATCAGCCCCAGCATTTT.

The chain uses TRBV6-5 and TRBJ2-5; 8 nucleotides line up with TRBD1. The germline V gene encodes CDR1 MNHEY and CDR2 SVGAGI. The CDR3 extends over 13 amino acids. The V gene end was trimmed by 4 bases and the J gene end by 2 bases; junction bases not matched to a gene: 0. The CDR3 loop is CASSWTGQETQYF. Here the CDR3 DNA reads TGTGCCAGCAGTTGGACAGGGCAAGAGACCCAGTACTTC.

The rearrangement joins TRBV15 to TRBJ2-1, with 12 bases matching TRBD2. There are 16 residues in the CDR3. Germline V gene data show CDR1 as LNHNV and CDR2 as YYDKDF (reference sequence). Germline trimming cut 6 bases from V and 3 bases from J; bases unmatched to any gene: 6. CDR3 nucleotide sequence: TGTGCCACCAGTTTGACTAGCGGGGGTGACTACAATGAGCAGTTCTTC. Its translation is CATSLTSGGDYNEQFF.

This chain links TRBV5-1 with TRBJ1-2; D is ambiguous. Per the germline V gene, CDR1 is SGHRS and CDR2 is YFSETQ. This CDR3 is 15 amino acids long. Trimming removed 0 bases from V and 7 bases from J, with 16 bases in between. Here the CDR3 DNA reads TGCGCCAGCAGCTTGGTTCTGAGCGGTGGAGGTGGCTACACCTTC. Its translation: CASSLVLSGGGGYTF. The variable domain in full, with the rest retrieved from reference TRBV5-1 and TRBJ1-2, is KAGVTQTPRYLIKTRGQQVTLSCSPISGHRSVSWYQQTPGQGLQFLFEYFSETQRNKGNFPGRFSGRQFSNSRSEMNVSTLELGDSALYLCASSLVLSGGGGYTFGSGTRLTVV.

This sequence joins TRBV6-6 and TRBJ1-2; D is possibly TRBD1 (5 bases). The CDR3 has 15 residues. Per the germline V gene, CDR1 is MNHNY and CDR2 is SVGAGI (reference sequence). Trimming cost V 0 bases and J 2 bases, with 10 bases left between them. The CDR3 DNA is TGTGCCAGCAGTTACTCGGTGGGGGAGAACTATGGCTACACCTTC. This gives the protein CASSYSVGENYGYTF.

The chain joins TRBV7-8 to TRBJ2-5; TRBD2 aligns across 9 bases. Trimming took 7 bases from V and 5 from J; bases not matched to a gene: 14. Germline CDR1 and CDR2: SGHVS and FQNEAQ. The CDR3 contains 16 residues. The CDR3 here is CASNPRGGGAQETQYF. The CDR3 DNA reads TGTGCCAGCAACCCGAGGGGCGGGGGGGCCCAGGAGACCCAGTACTTC.

This clone was found a few times. This chain connects TRBV24-1 to TRBJ1-1; TRBD1 might be the D (5 bases). Deletions cut 5 bases from V and 3 bases from J, with 18 bases between. The CDR3 spans 16 residues. Germline CDR1 and CDR2: KGHDR and SFDVKD. The CDR3 reads CATSGLPRELDTEAFF. The DNA for the CDR3 is TGTGCCACCAGTGGCCTCCCCAGGGAGTTGGACACTGAAGCTTTCTTT.

CDR3 protein: CATGRTSNEKLFF. In nucleotides, the CDR3 is TGTGCCACGGGGAGGACCTCTAATGAAAAACTGTTTTTT. The V call is TRBV6-5, the J call TRBJ1-4; D is undetermined. CDR1 is MNHEY and CDR2 is SVGAGI in the germline V gene. The CDR3 is 13 amino acids. Trimming took 10 bases from V and 3 from J, leaving 12 bases between them.

The J gene is TRBJ1-4, the V gene TRBV2; 11 bases line up with TRBD1. The V gene's germline CDR1 is SNHLY and CDR2 FYNNEI. The CDR3 consists of 16 residues. V lost 2 bases to trimming and J lost 7 bases; unmatched junction nucleotides: 6. The CDR3 coding sequence is TGTGCCAGCAGTGAATCGGGGACAGGGGGTGTTGAAAAACTGTTTTTT. Translation gives CASSESGTGGVEKLFF.

This clone was observed a single time. The chain combines TRBV5-1 with TRBJ1-1, with D possibly being TRBD1 (6 bases). CDR3 length equals 16 residues. Between the trimmed V and J ends, which lost 6 bases and 4 bases, there was a span of 22 bases. Germline V gene data show CDR1 as SGHRS and CDR2 as YFSETQ. In DNA form, the CDR3 reads TGCGCCAGCAACCCCCTAGCAGGGGCTAAAAGCACTGAAGCTTTCTTT. Residues: CASNPLAGAKSTEAFF. Full variable domain (remainder filled in from reference TRBV5-1 and TRBJ1-1): KAGVTQTPRYLIKTRGQQVTLSCSPISGHRSVSWYQQTPGQGLQFLFEYFSETQRNKGNFPGRFSGRQFSNSRSEMNVSTLELGDSALYLCASNPLAGAKSTEAFFGQGTRLTVV.

This rearrangement joins TRBV30 to TRBJ2-2; D remains ambiguous. The CDR3 is 11 residues long. V lost 8 bases and J lost 4, with 8 bases in between. Germline CDR1 is GTSNPN and CDR2 is SVGIG (reference sequence). Here the CDR3 DNA reads TGTGCCGTGGGCGGCACCGGGGAGCTGTTTTTT. As protein: CAVGGTGELFF.

This rearrangement joins TRBV5-1 to TRBJ1-4; D is possibly TRBD1 (6 bases). V was clipped by 1 base and J by 7 bases, with 11 bases between them. The CDR3 contains 14 residues. Germline assignment: CDR1 SGHRS and CDR2 YFSETQ. CDR3 bases: TGCGCCAGCAGCTTGCAGGGGCTCGGTGAAAAACTGTTTTTT. Encoded protein: CASSLQGLGEKLFF.

This sequence joins TRBV19 and TRBJ1-5; 8 nucleotides match TRBD1. This CDR3 spans 15 amino acids. V lost 7 bases and J lost 9; bases outside the gene matches: 14. CDR1 and CDR2 from the germline V gene are LNHDA and SQIVND (reference sequence). In DNA form, the CDR3 reads TGTGCCAGTAAAGTGGCAGGGGGCTATCATCGGCCCCAGCATTTT. It translates to CASKVAGGYHRPQHF.

This clone was seen just once. The gene calls are TRBV3-1 (or the pseudogene TRBV3-2) and TRBJ2-3; possibly TRBD1 or TRBD2 for D (6 bases each). The germline gives CDR1 LGHDT, CDR2 YNNKEL (reference sequence). CDR3 size: 14 residues. Trimming removed 11 bases from V and 4 bases from J, with 19 bases in between. CDR3: CASCWGALPDTQYF. In DNA form, the CDR3 reads TGTGCCTCTTGTTGGGGGGCCCTCCCAGATACGCAGTATTTT.

This clone occurred once. The chain links TRBV11-2 to TRBJ1-5; no definite D call. CDR3 length: 13 amino acids. Trimming shortened V by 3 bases and J by 6 bases, and 9 bases separated the two germline ends. Germline V gene lookup returns CDR1 SGHAT and CDR2 FQNNGV. Written as DNA, the CDR3 is TGTGCCAGCAGCTTGGTGGCAAGTCAGCCCCAGCATTTT. It translates to CASSLVASQPQHF. The whole variable domain, filled in from reference TRBV11-2 and TRBJ1-5, reads EAGVAQSPRYKIIEKRQSVAFWCNPISGHATLYWYQQILGQGPKLLIQFQNNGVVDDSQLPKDRFSAERLKGVDSTLKIQPAKLEDSAVYLCASSLVASQPQHFGDGTRLSIL.

This clone has only one observation. The rearrangement uses TRBV7-6 and TRBJ2-2; D is perhaps TRBD2 (6 bases). In germline, CDR1 is SGHVS, CDR2 FNYEAQ. There are 12 residues in the CDR3. Trimming pared 4 bases from V and 6 bases from J, leaving 6 bases between. The chain's CDR3 is CASSWEAGELFF. The CDR3, as DNA: TGTGCCAGCAGCTGGGAGGCCGGGGAGCTGTTTTTT.

J is TRBJ2-5 and V is TRBV6-1; D might be TRBD1 (6 bases). Trimming removed 2 bases from V and 5 bases from J, with 15 bases in between. This CDR3 comprises 15 residues. From germline, CDR1 is MNHNS and CDR2 SASEGT. CDR3 amino acids: CASSEQTGLGETQYF. The CDR3, as DNA: TGTGCCAGCAGTGAACAGACAGGCCTGGGGGAGACCCAGTACTTC.

V is TRBV6-4 and J is TRBJ2-1; 9 bases fit TRBD2. From germline, CDR1 is MRHNA and CDR2 SNTAGT. The trim removed 6 bases at V and 6 bases at J, leaving 9 bases unmatched. The CDR3 totals 15 residues. CDR3 nucleotide sequence: TGTGCCAGCAGCCATGGGGCGACTAGCGGCAATGAGCAGTTCTTC. Its protein is CASSHGATSGNEQFF.

A remark on this clone: At one end the junction does not follow the germline gene, possibly because of a read error. The rearrangement links TRBV15 to TRBJ2-7, with D uncertain. Germline CDR1 LNHNV, CDR2 YYDKDF (reference sequence). The CDR3 length is 11 residues. The DNA for the CDR3 is TGTGCCACCAGCAGAGATTCGCAGTCCGACTTC. The encoded protein is CATSRDSQSDF.

The chain recombines TRBV11-3 with TRBJ2-7; D ambiguous. Germline V CDR1 and CDR2: SGHNT, YENEEA. This CDR3 is 14 amino acids long. V was cut by 7 bases and J by 0 bases, with 13 bases left in between. In DNA form, the CDR3 reads TGTGCCAGCACCCCGACCAGGAGCTCCTACGAGCAGTACTTC. This translates into CASTPTRSSYEQYF.

The chain employs TRBV4-1 and TRBJ1-3; tentatively, D is TRBD1 (6 bases). Deletions cut 1 base from V and 0 bases from J, with 7 bases between. CDR1 is MGHRA, CDR2 YSYEKL, per germline. CDR3 size: 15 residues. The CDR3 loop reads CASSQGGGSGNTIYF. CDR3 coding DNA: TGCGCCAGCAGCCAAGGAGGGGGCTCTGGAAACACCATATATTTT.

V is TRBV6-6 and J is TRBJ1-1, with 10 bases aligning to TRBD1. Germline V gene data show CDR1 as MNHNY and CDR2 as SVGAGI (reference sequence). J was trimmed by 2 bases and V by 2 bases; bases with no gene match: 2. CDR3 length: 15 residues. CDR3 coding DNA: TGTGCCAGCAGTTACGGGACAGGGGTTAACACTGAAGCTTTCTTT. It encodes CASSYGTGVNTEAFF.

As DNA, the CDR3 is TGTGCCACCAGCTTACCTGGCTCCTATAATTCACCCCTCCACTTT. Its protein is CATSLPGSYNSPLHF. This chain joins TRBV15 and TRBJ1-6; no clear D gene. The germline V gene has CDR1 LNHNV and CDR2 YYDKDF (reference sequence). The CDR3 extends over 15 amino acids. The ends were cut back, 5 bases at V and 0 bases at J, with 8 bases in the middle.

The rearrangement links TRBV11-2 to TRBJ2-2, with 9 bases fitting TRBD2. CDR3 length equals 16 residues. Trimming at V came to 2 bases and at J to 6 bases, leaving 7 bases not matched to a gene. Germline V gives CDR1 SGHAT, CDR2 FQNNGV. The CDR3 spells CASSLSGGLFSGELFF. The CDR3, as DNA: TGTGCCAGCAGCTTAAGCGGGGGGCTTTTTTCCGGGGAGCTGTTTTTT.

The rearrangement uses TRBV6-4 and TRBJ2-2; D remains ambiguous. V lost 3 bases, J lost 2 bases, and 10 bases lay in between. The CDR3 spans 15 residues. Germline V gene sequence: CDR1 MRHNA, CDR2 SNTAGT. The CDR3 DNA sequence: TGTGCCAGCAGTGAGACGGACGGTAACACCGGGGAGCTGTTTTTT. Protein sequence: CASSETDGNTGELFF.

To note about this clone: The same CDR3 also results from other DNA sequences found in this sample. The rearrangement uses TRBV7-3 and TRBJ2-2; TRBD2 agrees at 9 bases. The V and J ends lost 8 bases and 7 bases, in that order; junction bases with no gene match: 5. Looked up from germline, CDR1 is SGHTA and CDR2 is FQGTGA. This CDR3 contains 13 residues. CDR3 amino acids: CASRSGGGGELFF. CDR3 DNA sequence: TGTGCCAGCCGTAGCGGGGGTGGCGGGGAGCTGTTTTTT.

The rearrangement uses TRBV9 and TRBJ2-2; D is unresolved. V dropped 3 bases and J dropped 4 bases, with 7 bases sitting between them. CDR3 length: 13 amino acids. Germline V lookup: CDR1 SGDLS, CDR2 YYNGEE. The CDR3 DNA reads as TGTGCCAGCAGCGCCGCGTTCACCGGGGAGCTGTTTTTT. Residues: CASSAAFTGELFF.